This T cell receptor beta chain came from a study of T cell responses to AZD1222 COVID-19 vaccine. General study results and limits: Vaccine-associated CD4 TCRs ranged over spike, dominating at 160-218 and 743-854. Most donors were white British, females outnumbered males, and clonal diversity was possibly underestimated.

Only in-frame clones appear in the TCRdb table, and some are missing; sequencing was by immunoSEQ multiplex PCR. Of roughly 160,000 clones in the sample, roughly 92% are singletons; the top ten hold 1.6%. Germline loops: CDR1 WNHNN, CDR2 SYGVQD (reference sequence). With 0 bases removed from V and 5 bases from J, the gap between germline ends came to 5 bases. The CDR3 extends over 13 amino acids. For this clone: Its cognate antigen is unknown.

The chain recombines TRBV10-1 with TRBJ1-3; D unresolved. This TCR was recovered from an adult in good health. The source material was peripheral blood, sampled on day 0 of AZD1222 vaccination. The CDR3 bases are TGCGCCAGCAGTGAGTCGCAAAGAAACACCATATATTTT. Amino acid sequence: CASSESQRNTIYF.